These 28 T cell receptor beta chains share one sample of origin, sequenced in a study of type 1 regulatory T cells. A single record per CDR3 protein comes from TCRdb applying MiXCR to the reads. The sample records roughly 20,000 distinct CDR3 sequences, approximately 10% being singletons. The specimen sequenced was CD4+ T cells, either the whole sample or a sorted fraction (not recorded which). These receptors were obtained from a human donor in good health.

This clonotype qualifies as medium-sized (0.01 to 0.1%). The chain employs TRBV7-2 and TRBJ1-1, with D hard to call. Trimming left V 1 base short and J 1 base short, with 7 bases between. This CDR3 region has 14 residues. The germline V gene has CDR1 SGHTA and CDR2 FQGNSA. This CDR3 reads CASSLVSGNTEAFF. CDR3 in DNA: TGTGCCAGCAGCTTAGTTTCAGGGAACACTGAAGCTTTCTTT.

This clonotype is medium-sized (0.01 to 0.1%) by share. This chain uses TRBV28 with TRBJ1-1; 7 bases are shared with TRBD1. There are 16 residues in the CDR3. CDR1 is MDHEN, CDR2 SYDVKM, per germline. Trimming removed 2 bases from V and 6 bases from J; junction bases left unmatched: 12. The CDR3 DNA reads TGTGCCAGCAGTTTACGGGGACAGAGAGTGTTCCCTGAAGCTTTCTTT. It codes for CASSLRGQRVFPEAFF.

The chain uses TRBV18 and TRBJ2-7, with 12 bases identical to TRBD2. The germline CDR1 and CDR2 sequences are KGHSH and LQKENI. This CDR3 spans 16 amino acids. Trimming cost V 6 bases and J 3 bases; bases outside gene matches: 9. Written as DNA, the CDR3 is TGTGCCAGCTCGGTCGTTCCGGGACTAGCGGGCTACGAGCAGTACTTC. Encoded protein: CASSVVPGLAGYEQYF. Drawing the rest from reference TRBV18 and TRBJ2-7, the complete variable domain is NAGVMQNPRHLVRRRGQEARLRCSPMKGHSHVYWYRQLPEEGLKFMVYLQKENIIDESGMPKERFSAEFPKEGPSILRIQQVVRGDSAAYFCASSVVPGLAGYEQYFGPGTRLTVT.

This clonotype has at least ten counts. The rearrangement links TRBV7-2 to TRBJ2-1, with a weak D call TRBD1 (6 bases). Germline V gene lookup returns CDR1 SGHTA and CDR2 FQGNSA. This CDR3 has 15 residues. The germline V and J ends were trimmed by 0 bases and 6 bases, with 12 bases remaining between them. DNA of the CDR3: TGTGCCAGCAGCTTAGCGGTCAACAGGGCCAATGAGCAGTTCTTC. Its translation: CASSLAVNRANEQFF.

This clonotype ranks as medium-sized. The chain employs TRBV20-1 and TRBJ2-3, with 12 bases fitting TRBD2. This CDR3 comprises 15 residues. Germline loops: CDR1 DFQATT, CDR2 SNEGSKA (reference sequence). V gave up 1 base and J gave up 4 bases; unmatched junction bases: 3. The CDR3 DNA reads as TGCAGTGCTAGAGTGCCTAGCGGGAGGGCAGATACGCAGTATTTT. Protein: CSARVPSGRADTQYF.

This clonotype has a count of ten or more. This sequence joins TRBV10-3 and TRBJ2-1; TRBD2 agrees at 11 bases. The CDR3 sequence is 16 residues long. J gave up 0 bases and V 7 bases, and 5 bases lay outside the gene matches. Germline V gives CDR1 ENHRY, CDR2 SYGVKD. The CDR3 DNA reads TGTGCCATCACTAAGACTAGCGGGGACTCCTACAATGAGCAGTTCTTC. Its translation is CAITKTSGDSYNEQFF.

V gene TRBV25-1 combines with J gene TRBJ2-4; D is undetermined. The CDR3 runs to 14 residues. Looked up from germline, CDR1 is MGHDK and CDR2 is SYGVNS. The germline V and J ends were trimmed by 2 bases and 6 bases, with 11 bases remaining between them. DNA for the CDR3: TGTGCCAGCAGTGAAGAGGCGCGCGGAAACATTCAGTACTTC. This encodes CASSEEARGNIQYF.

This clonotype was detected many times. This chain joins TRBV29-1 and TRBJ2-5; no firm D call. V lost 1 base, J lost 5 bases, and 11 bases lay in between. Germline loops: CDR1 SQVTM, CDR2 ANQGSEA. The CDR3 has 13 residues. DNA for the CDR3: TGCAGCGTTGAAGGAGTCGACCGGGAGACCCAGTACTTC. Its protein product is CSVEGVDRETQYF.

This clonotype was found many times. The chain uses TRBV12-3 or TRBV12-4 and TRBJ1-5; D not resolved. Trimming shortened V by 4 bases and J by 8 bases, and 9 bases separated the two germline ends. The CDR3 has 12 residues. CDR3 loop: CASSSQTEPQHF. The DNA for the CDR3 is TGTGCCAGCAGTTCTCAGACGGAGCCCCAGCATTTT.

V usage is TRBV7-2 and J usage is TRBJ1-3; D perhaps matches TRBD1 (5 bases). Deletions cut 5 bases from V and 8 bases from J, with 19 bases between. This CDR3 region has 15 residues. Germline V gene lookup returns CDR1 SGHTA and CDR2 FQGNSA. CDR3 in amino acids: CASSPSTGTGHTIYF. The CDR3 DNA reads TGTGCCAGCAGCCCCTCGACGGGGACGGGACACACCATATATTTT. Based on the CDR3 plus reference TRBV7-2 and TRBJ1-3, the full variable domain is GAGVSQSPSNKVTEKGKDVELRCDPISGHTALYWYRQSLGQGLEFLIYFQGNSAPDKSGLPSDRFSAERTGGSVSTLTIQRTQQEDSAVYLCASSPSTGTGHTIYFGEGSWLTVV.

V and J are TRBV25-1 and TRBJ2-5; a possible D gene is TRBD2 (6 bases). Per germline, CDR1 MGHDK and CDR2 SYGVNS. The CDR3 contains 18 residues. V lost 1 base to trimming and J lost 0 bases, with 18 bases between them. The CDR3 bases are TGTGCCAGCAGTGAATCCGAGGATTCGGAGGGCGACCAAGAGACCCAGTACTTC. Its translation: CASSESEDSEGDQETQYF. Full variable domain (remainder filled in from reference TRBV25-1 and TRBJ2-5): EADIYQTPRYLVIGTGKKITLECSQTMGHDKMYWYQQDPGMELHLIHYSYGVNSTEKGDLSSESTVSRIRTEHFPLTLESARPSHTSQYLCASSESEDSEGDQETQYFGPGTRLLVL.

By share of the sample, this clonotype is medium-sized. The chain carries TRBV3-1 and TRBJ1-2; D perhaps matches TRBD1 (5 bases). The CDR3 length is 15 residues. Germline CDR1 is LGHDT and CDR2 is YNNKEL (reference sequence). Trimming pared 4 bases from V and 6 bases from J, leaving 18 bases between. CDR3 nucleotides: TGTGCCAGCAGCCCTACCTTGGACATCTTGAATGGCTACACCTTC. Its translation is CASSPTLDILNGYTF. The variable domain in full, completed from reference TRBV3-1 and TRBJ1-2, reads DTAVSQTPKYLVTQMGNDKSIKCEQNLGHDTMYWYKQDSKKFLKIMFSYNNKELIINETVPNRFSPKSPDKAHLNLHINSLELGDSAVYFCASSPTLDILNGYTFGSGTRLTVV.

This clonotype was detected only a few times. The V gene is TRBV5-6, the J gene TRBJ1-3; D is uncertain. Per germline, CDR1 SGHDT and CDR2 YYEEEE. Between the trimmed V and J ends, which lost 0 bases and 4 bases, there was a span of 8 bases. The CDR3 is 14 residues long. The CDR3 coding sequence is TGTGCCAGCAGCTTGGGTGACGCCGGAAACACCATATATTTT. It specifies CASSLGDAGNTIYF. The full variable domain, in which reference TRBV5-6 and TRBJ1-3 provide the parts outside the CDR3, is DAGVTQSPTHLIKTRGQQVTLRCSPKSGHDTVSWYQQALGQGPQFIFQYYEEEERQRGNFPDRFSGHQFPNYSSELNVNALLLGDSALYLCASSLGDAGNTIYFGEGSWLTVV.

This clonotype was counted at least ten times. The chain combines TRBV6-5 with TRBJ2-4; D uncertain. Trimming took off 8 bases at V and 0 bases at J, with 14 bases between the two ends. This CDR3 is built from 15 residues. Germline lookup yields CDR1 MNHEY and CDR2 SVGAGI. The CDR3 sequence is CASSRTLIAKNIQYF. CDR3 DNA: TGTGCCAGCTCGCGCACACTCATAGCCAAAAACATTCAGTACTTC.

This clonotype was found many times. J is TRBJ2-2 and V is TRBV5-6; 7 nucleotides agree with TRBD2. This CDR3 has 16 amino acids. Germline assignment: CDR1 SGHDT and CDR2 YYEEEE. Germline trimming cut 0 bases from V and 4 bases from J; bases unmatched to any gene: 6. The CDR3 bases are TGTGCCAGCAGCTTGGGGCTAGCGGAGAGCACCGGGGAGCTGTTTTTT. Translation gives CASSLGLAESTGELFF. Full variable domain (missing parts from reference TRBV5-6 and TRBJ2-2): DAGVTQSPTHLIKTRGQQVTLRCSPKSGHDTVSWYQQALGQGPQFIFQYYEEEERQRGNFPDRFSGHQFPNYSSELNVNALLLGDSALYLCASSLGLAESTGELFFGEGSRLTVL.

This clonotype was seen a few times. The V and J genes are TRBV5-6 and TRBJ2-7, with 9 bases aligning to TRBD1. Germline trimming cut 5 bases from V and 0 bases from J; bases unmatched to any gene: 15. Germline loops: CDR1 SGHDT, CDR2 YYEEEE. CDR3 size: 18 residues. CDR3 nucleotides: TGTGCCAGCAGTAATCCCGGGACAGGGCTTGGGGGCTCCTACGAGCAGTACTTC. It yields the protein CASSNPGTGLGGSYEQYF.

This clonotype has a count of ten or more. The V call is TRBV24-1, the J call TRBJ1-5; 10 bases align to TRBD1. V gave up 9 bases and J gave up 4 bases; unmatched junction bases: 2. This CDR3 spans 13 amino acids. Per the germline V gene, CDR1 is KGHDR and CDR2 is SFDVKD. CDR3 in amino acids: CATQDRGNQPQHF. The CDR3 nucleotides are TGTGCCACCCAGGACAGGGGGAATCAGCCCCAGCATTTT.

This chain uses TRBV20-1 with TRBJ2-7; D gene unclear. Germline CDR1 DFQATT, CDR2 SNEGSKA (reference sequence). This CDR3 region has 12 residues. Trimming took 3 bases from V and 4 from J, leaving 10 bases between them. The CDR3 reads CSASGLSYEQYF. The CDR3 DNA is TGCAGTGCTAGTGGTCTATCTTACGAGCAGTACTTC.

This clonotype was counted at least ten times. This chain connects TRBV27 to TRBJ2-7; 12 nucleotides agree with TRBD2. The CDR3 covers 16 residues. Trimming removed 5 bases from V and 1 base from J; junction bases left unmatched: 6. Germline loops: CDR1 MNHEY, CDR2 SMNVEV (reference sequence). The CDR3 loop is CASSPMTSGRSYEQYF. The CDR3 bases are TGTGCCAGCAGTCCGATGACTAGCGGGAGATCCTACGAGCAGTACTTC.

On this clonotype itself: This may be a read error: a much more frequent sequence differs by one nucleotide. J is TRBJ1-2 and V is TRBV7-2; D unresolved. Germline V gene data show CDR1 as SGHTA and CDR2 as FQGNSA. CDR3 length: 15 amino acids. The CDR3 loop reads CASSLAPGANYGHTF. Here the CDR3 DNA reads TGTGCCAGCAGCTTAGCCCCGGGAGCTAACTATGGCCACACCTTC.

This clonotype was recorded at least ten times. The genes are TRBV5-1 and TRBJ2-1, with D perhaps matching TRBD1 (5 bases). Germline V CDR1 and CDR2: SGHRS, YFSETQ. Between the trimmed V and J ends, which lost 2 bases and 5 bases, there was a span of 5 bases. CDR3 length: 12 amino acids. For the CDR3, the DNA is TGCGCCAGCAGCTTACAGGACAATGAGCAGTTCTTC. Translated: CASSLQDNEQFF.

This clonotype was counted many times. This chain links TRBV5-5 with TRBJ1-2, with D perhaps matching TRBD1 (5 bases). Trimming removed 1 base from V and 4 bases from J, with 14 bases in between. This CDR3 spans 15 amino acids. CDR1 is SGHKS and CDR2 is YYEKEE in the germline V gene (reference sequence). The CDR3 loop is CASSLLGEQGYGYTF. The CDR3 coding sequence is TGTGCCAGCAGCTTGTTGGGCGAGCAGGGCTATGGCTACACCTTC.

There are many counts of this clonotype. The chain links TRBV5-1 to TRBJ2-4, with 8 bases matching TRBD2. Germline V gene sequence: CDR1 SGHRS, CDR2 YFSETQ. This CDR3 has 15 residues. V lost 5 bases to trimming and J lost 0 bases; unmatched junction nucleotides: 4. The CDR3 DNA sequence: TGCGCCAGCAGGGAGCGGGGGTTAGCCAAAAACATTCAGTACTTC. The encoded protein is CASRERGLAKNIQYF.

This clonotype has a count of ten or more. This chain uses TRBV20-1 with TRBJ2-1; D not certain. The CDR3 has 15 amino acids. Trimming stripped 4 bases from V and 1 base from J, with 14 bases between. Per germline, CDR1 DFQATT and CDR2 SNEGSKA (reference sequence). The CDR3 DNA follows: TGCAGTGCTATGGAGTTCCTCTTTTCCTACAATGAGCAGTTCTTC. It yields the protein CSAMEFLFSYNEQFF.

This clonotype showed up just a few times. Germline and junction disagree at one end, which may indicate a read error. DNA of the CDR3: TGCGCCGGCAGCTTGGGGACGCAGGGATTCACCGGGGAGCTGTTTTTT. It yields the protein CAGSLGTQGFTGELFF. V is TRBV5-1 and J is TRBJ2-2; D may be TRBD1 or TRBD2 (5 bases each). Germline CDR1 is SGHRS and CDR2 is YFSETQ. The CDR3 is 16 amino acids.

This clonotype was seen more than once but under ten times. The V and J genes are TRBV6-5 and TRBJ2-7; weak D call: TRBD2 (6 bases). The V gene's germline CDR1 is MNHEY and CDR2 SVGAGI. Trimming shortened V by 5 bases and J by 4 bases, and 24 bases separated the two germline ends. This CDR3 has 17 residues. CDR3 bases: TGTGCCAGCAGTCCAGCGCGGGATAGCGGTATTAATTACGAGCAGTACTTC. It encodes CASSPARDSGINYEQYF.

Points on this clonotype: Mismatch with germline at one junction end may stem from a read error. The rearrangement joins TRBV12-3 or TRBV12-4 to TRBJ2-1; D unresolved. The CDR3 sequence is 11 residues long. The CDR3 sequence is CTSSLRNEQFF. The CDR3 DNA reads TGTACCAGCAGCCTCCGTAATGAGCAGTTCTTC.

This clonotype turned up a few times. The chain recombines TRBV6-5 with TRBJ1-3; D ambiguous. CDR1 and CDR2 (germline): MNHEY, SVGAGI. The CDR3 has 12 residues. The V end lost 6 bases, the J end lost 0 bases, and 3 bases lay between the germline ends. The DNA for the CDR3 is TGTGCCAGCAGCCCCTCTGGAAACACCATATATTTT. The encoded protein is CASSPSGNTIYF.